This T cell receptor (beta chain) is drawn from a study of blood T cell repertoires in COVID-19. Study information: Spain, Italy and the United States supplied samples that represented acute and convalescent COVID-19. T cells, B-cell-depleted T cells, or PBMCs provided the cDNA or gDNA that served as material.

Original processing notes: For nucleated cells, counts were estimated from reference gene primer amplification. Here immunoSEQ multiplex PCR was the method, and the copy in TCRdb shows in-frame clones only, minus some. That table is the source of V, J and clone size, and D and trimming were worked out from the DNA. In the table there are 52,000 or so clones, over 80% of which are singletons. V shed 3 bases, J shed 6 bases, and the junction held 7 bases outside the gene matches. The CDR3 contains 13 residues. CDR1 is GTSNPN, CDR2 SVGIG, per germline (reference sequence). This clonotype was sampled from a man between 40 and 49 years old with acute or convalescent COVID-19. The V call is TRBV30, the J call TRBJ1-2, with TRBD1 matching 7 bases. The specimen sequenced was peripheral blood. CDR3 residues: CAWSGGQADGYTF. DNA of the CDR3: TGTGCCTGGAGCGGAGGACAGGCGGATGGCTACACCTTC.